The clone carrying this TCR beta chain was seen once. These data originate in a study of B cell selection in AIRE deficiency. CDR3 length: 15 amino acids. After removal of 5 bases from V and 6 bases from J, the junction contained 12 bases not matched to a gene. Germline CDR1 reads SGHTA; CDR2 reads FQGNSA. The sorted conventional CD4 T cells were gated as CD4+CD127+. Clones were sequenced by immunoSEQ multiplex PCR, and TCRdb holds only the in-frame ones, with some missing. Counted here are some 25,000 clones, around 95% occurring once; the ten biggest clones make up approximately 0.2%. The V gene is TRBV7-2, the J gene TRBJ2-7; 8 bases agree with TRBD2. The sequenced sample consisted of CD4+CD127+ conventional T cells sorted from PBMCs. The sequence was obtained from a human donor in good health. The CDR3 nucleotides read TGTGCCAGCAGCGCAGCGGGGACTAGGGGCCTCGAGCAGTACTTC. Protein: CASSAAGTRGLEQYF.